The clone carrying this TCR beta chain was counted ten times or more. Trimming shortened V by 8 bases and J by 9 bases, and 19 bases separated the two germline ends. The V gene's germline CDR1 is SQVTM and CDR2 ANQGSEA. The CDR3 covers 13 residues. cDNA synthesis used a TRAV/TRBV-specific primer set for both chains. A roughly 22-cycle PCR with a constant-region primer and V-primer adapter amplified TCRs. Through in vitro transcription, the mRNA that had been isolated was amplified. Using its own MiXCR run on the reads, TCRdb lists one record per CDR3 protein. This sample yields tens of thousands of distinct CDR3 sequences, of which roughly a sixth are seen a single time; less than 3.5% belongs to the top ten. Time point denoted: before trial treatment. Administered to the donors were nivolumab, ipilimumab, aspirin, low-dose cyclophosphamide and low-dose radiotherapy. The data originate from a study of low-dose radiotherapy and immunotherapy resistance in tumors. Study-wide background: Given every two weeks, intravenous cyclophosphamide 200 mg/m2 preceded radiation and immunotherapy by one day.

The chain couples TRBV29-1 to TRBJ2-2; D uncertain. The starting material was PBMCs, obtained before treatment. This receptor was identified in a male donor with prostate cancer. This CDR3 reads CSLGSTIGRELFF. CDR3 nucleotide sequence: TGCAGCCTTGGTAGCACGATCGGCCGGGAGCTGTTTTTT.